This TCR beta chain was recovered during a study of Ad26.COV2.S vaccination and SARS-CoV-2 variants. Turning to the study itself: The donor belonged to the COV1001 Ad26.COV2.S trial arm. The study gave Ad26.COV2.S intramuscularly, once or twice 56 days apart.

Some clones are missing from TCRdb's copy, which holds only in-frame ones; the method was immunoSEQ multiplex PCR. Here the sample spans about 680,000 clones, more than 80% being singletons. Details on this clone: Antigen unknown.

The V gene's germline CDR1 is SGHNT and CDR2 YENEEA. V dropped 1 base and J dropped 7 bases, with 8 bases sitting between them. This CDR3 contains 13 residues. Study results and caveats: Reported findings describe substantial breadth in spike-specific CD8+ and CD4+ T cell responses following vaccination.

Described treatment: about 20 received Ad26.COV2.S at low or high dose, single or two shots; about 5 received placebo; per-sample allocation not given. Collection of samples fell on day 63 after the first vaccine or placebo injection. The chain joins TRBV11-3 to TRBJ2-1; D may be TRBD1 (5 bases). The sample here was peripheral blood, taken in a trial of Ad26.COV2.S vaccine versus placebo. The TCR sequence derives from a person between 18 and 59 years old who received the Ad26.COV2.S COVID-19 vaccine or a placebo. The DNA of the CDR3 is TGTGCCAGCAGCTTAGGTCAGGGAAATGAGCAGTTCTTC. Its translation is CASSLGQGNEQFF.